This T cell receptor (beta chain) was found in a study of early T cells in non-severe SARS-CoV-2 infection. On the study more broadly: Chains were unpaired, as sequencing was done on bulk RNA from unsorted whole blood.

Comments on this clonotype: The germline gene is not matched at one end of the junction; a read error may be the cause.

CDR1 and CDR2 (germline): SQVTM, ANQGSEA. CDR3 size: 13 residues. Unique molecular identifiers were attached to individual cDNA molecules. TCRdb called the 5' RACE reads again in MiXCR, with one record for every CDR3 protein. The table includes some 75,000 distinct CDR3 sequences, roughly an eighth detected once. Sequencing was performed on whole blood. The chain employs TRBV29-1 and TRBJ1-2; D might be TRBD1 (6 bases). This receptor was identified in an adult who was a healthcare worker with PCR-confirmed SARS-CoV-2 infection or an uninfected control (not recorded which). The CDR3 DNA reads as TGCAGCGTTGAGGGGGCCGGGCTCGGCGGCTCCACCTTC. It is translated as CSVEGAGLGGSTF. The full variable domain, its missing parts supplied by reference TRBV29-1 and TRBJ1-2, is SAVISQKPSRDICQRGTSLTIQCQVDSQVTMMFWYRQQPGQSLTLIATANQGSEATYESGFVIDKFPISRPNLTFSTLTVSNMSPEDSSIYLCSVEGAGLGGSTFGSGTRLTVV.